This TCR beta chain was recovered during a study of shared clonotypes between healthy human individuals. The V end was cut by 1 base, the J end by 7 bases, with 13 bases between. CDR1 and CDR2 from the germline V gene are MNHNS and SASEGT. There are 15 residues in the CDR3. Donors, healthy HIV-negative adults, lacked recent acute infections or vaccinations. Many counts were recorded for this clone. Assay used: immunoSEQ multiplex PCR; TCRdb lists only in-frame clones, some missing. The sample has 850,000 to 1,200,000 clones; about 75% are singletons. The V gene is TRBV6-1, the J gene TRBJ1-4; D may be TRBD1 (6 bases). This sequence was found in a man aged 18 to 29 in good health. Source material: memory CD4+ T cells sorted from blood. Subset meaning: CD45RA-negative fraction. CDR3 amino acids: CASSEVRTAGEKLFF. The CDR3 coding sequence is TGTGCCAGCAGTGAAGTCCGGACAGCCGGTGAAAAACTGTTTTTT.